These 22 T cell receptor beta chains were all obtained from the same sample, sequenced in a study of cytomegalovirus exposure and HLA in healthy donors. PCR primers comprised 60 Vbeta and 13 Jbeta primers. Generated by immunoSEQ multiplex PCR, the TCRdb table keeps only in-frame clones and is missing some. This repertoire shows roughly 180,000 clones, more than 65% found once; its top ten account for around 1.2%. Sequencing was carried out using PBMCs. The source is a girl aged 2 to 10 in good health and CMV-seropositive.

The J gene is TRBJ2-7, the V gene TRBV19; a weak D match, TRBD1 (6 bases). CDR3 length: 15 amino acids. Per the germline V gene, CDR1 is LNHDA and CDR2 is SQIVND (reference sequence). V lost 5 bases to trimming and J lost 3 bases, with 17 bases between them. CDR3 coding DNA: TGTGCCAGTAGTTGGGGGCCAGGGCATTACTACGAGCAGTACTTC. Its translation: CASSWGPGHYYEQYF.

This chain uses TRBV28 with TRBJ2-3; no firm D call. Germline V CDR1 and CDR2: MDHEN, SYDVKM. The CDR3 is made up of 13 amino acids. The V gene lost 3 bases and the J gene lost 8 bases, with 12 bases spanning the gap. The CDR3 coding sequence is TGTGCCAGCAGTTTGCTGGGCGTCGGTACGCAGTATTTT. This codes for CASSLLGVGTQYF. The variable domain in full, completed from reference TRBV28 and TRBJ2-3, reads DVKVTQSSRYLVKRTGEKVFLECVQDMDHENMFWYRQDPGLGLRLIYFSYDVKMKEKGDIPEGYSVSREKKERFSLILESASTNQTSMYLCASSLLGVGTQYFGPGTRLTVL.

The chain employs TRBV6-6 and TRBJ2-7; 8 nucleotides match TRBD2. The trim removed 6 bases at V and 4 bases at J, leaving 14 bases unmatched. This CDR3 has 16 residues. The germline V gene encodes CDR1 MNHNY and CDR2 SVGAGI (reference sequence). The CDR3 loop reads CASSYNRGGAGYEQYF. CDR3 bases: TGTGCCAGCAGCTACAACCGGGGGGGCGCTGGATACGAGCAGTACTTC.

This sequence joins TRBV12-5 and TRBJ2-7; 7 bases align to TRBD1. The CDR3 is made up of 15 amino acids. With 7 bases clipped from V and 5 bases from J, the junction kept 14 bases outside the gene matches. Per the germline V gene, CDR1 is LGHNT and CDR2 is FRNRAP. The CDR3 protein is CASADAVAGGDEQYF. The CDR3 nucleotides read TGTGCTAGTGCCGACGCGGTGGCAGGGGGAGACGAGCAGTACTTC.

This chain connects TRBV30 to TRBJ1-3, with 7 bases matching TRBD1. The J segment lost 6 bases and the V segment lost 5 bases, leaving 10 bases of the junction unmatched. The germline V gene encodes CDR1 GTSNPN and CDR2 SVGIG (reference sequence). There are 14 residues in the CDR3. This CDR3 is CAWDPGTVKNTIYF. The DNA of the CDR3 is TGTGCCTGGGATCCCGGGACAGTTAAAAACACCATATATTTT.

The gene calls are TRBV19 and TRBJ2-5; perhaps TRBD2 as D (6 bases). Germline V gene sequence: CDR1 LNHDA, CDR2 SQIVND (reference sequence). This CDR3 is built from 16 residues. V was pared by 3 bases and J by 4 bases, with 18 bases between. The CDR3 is CASSMGSNRGRETQYF. CDR3 in DNA: TGTGCCAGTAGTATGGGCTCGAATCGGGGGAGAGAGACCCAGTACTTC.

The J gene is TRBJ2-1, the V gene TRBV7-9; D call uncertain. Between the trimmed V and J ends, which lost 5 bases and 5 bases, there was a span of 10 bases. CDR3 length equals 13 residues. Germline CDR1 reads SEHNR; CDR2 reads FQNEAQ (reference sequence). CDR3 region: CASSPLLDNEQFF. The CDR3, as DNA: TGTGCCAGCAGCCCCCTTCTAGACAATGAGCAGTTCTTC.

This clone showed up just once. The rearrangement joins TRBV7-3 to TRBJ1-2; the match to TRBD1 covers 8 bases. The CDR3 consists of 13 residues. Germline lookup yields CDR1 SGHTA and CDR2 FQGTGA. The ends lost 6 bases at V and 7 bases at J; junction bases unmatched: 7. CDR3 residues: CASSPGGAAGYTF. CDR3 sequence (DNA): TGTGCCAGCAGTCCAGGGGGCGCGGCTGGCTACACCTTC.

This clone was seen only once. This rearrangement joins TRBV29-1 to TRBJ1-3; D is unresolved. CDR3 length: 11 residues. Germline V gene lookup returns CDR1 SQVTM and CDR2 ANQGSEA. V shed 5 bases and J shed 4 bases, with 6 bases lying between them. This chain's CDR3 is CSVQSGNTIYF. The CDR3 DNA sequence: TGCAGCGTTCAATCAGGAAACACCATATATTTT.

The CDR3 DNA reads as TGTGCCAGCAGCTTAGCGGGACAGGGCCTCGGAAACACCATATATTTT. This sequence encodes CASSLAGQGLGNTIYF. The chain is built from TRBV7-9 and TRBJ1-3; 9 bases are a match to TRBD1. The CDR3 extends over 16 amino acids. Germline CDR1 SEHNR, CDR2 FQNEAQ (reference sequence). V lost 0 bases, J lost 4 bases, and 4 bases stayed unmatched.

This sequence joins TRBV6-1 and TRBJ2-1; 7 bases line up with TRBD2. The V gene end was trimmed by 8 bases and the J gene end by 6 bases; junction bases not matched to a gene: 10. This CDR3 has 14 amino acids. The germline CDR1 and CDR2 sequences are MNHNS and SASEGT. The CDR3 loop is CASQRGTLGNEQFF. For the CDR3, the DNA is TGTGCCAGCCAGCGGGGAACTCTTGGCAATGAGCAGTTCTTC.

The chain carries TRBV4-1 and TRBJ2-3; D may be TRBD2 (5 bases). Germline V gene data show CDR1 as MGHRA and CDR2 as YSYEKL. V lost 2 bases and J 3 bases, leaving 9 bases between the germline ends. The CDR3 covers 14 residues. The CDR3 nucleotides are TGCGCCAGCAGCCAACCTCGGGGAACAGATACGCAGTATTTT. Translation gives CASSQPRGTDTQYF.

This clone was found a few times. This same CDR3 is encoded by further DNA sequences in the sample. DNA for the CDR3: TGTGCCAGCAGTTCCACAGGCACTGAAGCTTTCTTT. The encoded protein is CASSSTGTEAFF. The V and J genes are TRBV6-5 and TRBJ1-1; D might be TRBD1 (5 bases). The CDR3 covers 12 residues. Germline CDR1 MNHEY, CDR2 SVGAGI. V lost 4 bases, J lost 4 bases, and 7 bases lay in between.

The chain recombines TRBV28 with TRBJ1-2; D perhaps matches TRBD1 (5 bases). CDR3 length equals 16 residues. Germline V CDR1 and CDR2: MDHEN, SYDVKM. Trimming removed 2 bases from V and 8 bases from J, with 21 bases in between. CDR3 sequence reads: CASSLKADTPGGGYTF. The CDR3 DNA follows: TGTGCCAGCAGTTTAAAGGCTGACACTCCCGGGGGGGGCTACACCTTC.

The chain has TRBV5-4 and TRBJ2-7; 9 nucleotides line up with TRBD2. The CDR3 has 15 residues. Germline CDR1 SGHNT, CDR2 YYREEE (reference sequence). V was clipped by 1 base and J by 2 bases; unmatched bases: 4. The CDR3 nucleotides are TGTGCCAGCAGCTTGATAGCGGGGGCGACCTACGAGCAGTACTTC. This encodes CASSLIAGATYEQYF. Combining the CDR3 with reference TRBV5-4 and TRBJ2-7 gives the whole variable domain ETGVTQSPTHLIKTRGQQVTLRCSSQSGHNTVSWYQQALGQGPQFIFQYYREEENGRGNFPPRFSGLQFPNYSSELNVNALELDDSALYLCASSLIAGATYEQYFGPGTRLTVT.

This clone was detected once. The rearrangement links TRBV19 to TRBJ2-6; D is unclear. This CDR3 is built from 20 residues. Germline CDR1 and CDR2: LNHDA and SQIVND (reference sequence). The V gene lost 0 bases and the J gene lost 0 bases, with 18 bases spanning the gap. CDR3 region: CASSIDGLSSYLSGANVLTF. Written as DNA, the CDR3 is TGTGCCAGTAGTATAGATGGTCTGTCCAGTTATCTCTCTGGGGCCAACGTCCTGACTTTC.

V gene TRBV11-2 combines with J gene TRBJ2-7; 7 bases agree with TRBD1. V was clipped by 2 bases and J by 2 bases; unmatched bases: 3. This CDR3 region has 14 residues. CDR1 is SGHAT and CDR2 is FQNNGV in the germline V gene. CDR3 residues: CASSLRQGTYEQYF. CDR3 bases: TGTGCCAGCAGCTTAAGACAGGGCACCTACGAGCAGTACTTC.

V and J are TRBV27 and TRBJ1-1; D is unclear. The germline CDR1 and CDR2 sequences are MNHEY and SMNVEV (reference sequence). This CDR3 has 13 residues. V lost 6 bases to trimming and J lost 4 bases, with 12 bases between them. CDR3 bases: TGTGCCAGCAGCCCCGCGGGAGGCACTGAAGCTTTCTTT. It translates to CASSPAGGTEAFF.

CDR3 sequence (DNA): TGTGCCAGCAGCTTACGGGGGGAGAATAGCAATCAGCCCCAGCATTTT. Translation gives CASSLRGENSNQPQHF. The chain employs TRBV7-8 and TRBJ1-5; D possibly corresponds to TRBD1 (5 bases). Trimming stripped 2 bases from V and 0 bases from J, with 11 bases between. The CDR3 runs 16 residues. CDR1 is SGHVS, CDR2 FQNEAQ, per germline.

The chain uses TRBV5-4 and TRBJ2-1; TRBD2 aligns across 15 bases. Trimming took 4 bases from V and 7 from J; bases not matched to a gene: 6. Germline CDR1 and CDR2: SGHNT and YYREEE (reference sequence). This CDR3 is built from 16 residues. The CDR3 nucleotides are TGTGCCAGCAGCGCGGGACTAGCGGGAGGAGTAAATGAGCAGTTCTTC. It specifies CASSAGLAGGVNEQFF.

This chain joins TRBV28 and TRBJ2-7, with 7 positions matching TRBD1. V trimming: 4 bases; J trimming: 4 bases; junction bases outside the gene matches: 7. CDR3 length equals 14 residues. Germline V gives CDR1 MDHEN, CDR2 SYDVKM. CDR3 nucleotide sequence: TGTGCCAGCAGTTCCCCCAGGGGGAGTTACGAGCAGTACTTC. Its translation is CASSSPRGSYEQYF.

This chain links TRBV19 with TRBJ2-7; 7 bases are shared with TRBD2. V shed 9 bases and J 3 bases; nucleotides not matched to a gene: 2. Per germline, CDR1 LNHDA and CDR2 SQIVND (reference sequence). The CDR3 sequence is 11 residues long. This chain's CDR3 is CASRDYYEQYF. CDR3 sequence (DNA): TGTGCCAGCCGGGACTACTACGAGCAGTACTTC. Complete variable domain (other parts from reference TRBV19 and TRBJ2-7): DGGITQSPKYLFRKEGQNVTLSCEQNLNHDAMYWYRQDPGQGLRLIYYSQIVNDFQKGDIAEGYSVSREKKESFPLTVTSAQKNPTAFYLCASRDYYEQYFGPGTRLTVT.